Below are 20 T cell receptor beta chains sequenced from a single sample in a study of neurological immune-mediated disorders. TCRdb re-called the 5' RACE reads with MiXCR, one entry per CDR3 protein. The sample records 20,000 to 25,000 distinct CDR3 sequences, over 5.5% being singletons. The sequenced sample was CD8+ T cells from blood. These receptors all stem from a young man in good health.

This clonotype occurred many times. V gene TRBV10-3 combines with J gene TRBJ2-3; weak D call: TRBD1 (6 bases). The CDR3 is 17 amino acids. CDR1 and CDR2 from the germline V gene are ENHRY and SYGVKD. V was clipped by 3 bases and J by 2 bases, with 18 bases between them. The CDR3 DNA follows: TGTGCCATCAGTGATCCCCGGGACACAAGATCCACAGATACGCAGTATTTT. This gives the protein CAISDPRDTRSTDTQYF.

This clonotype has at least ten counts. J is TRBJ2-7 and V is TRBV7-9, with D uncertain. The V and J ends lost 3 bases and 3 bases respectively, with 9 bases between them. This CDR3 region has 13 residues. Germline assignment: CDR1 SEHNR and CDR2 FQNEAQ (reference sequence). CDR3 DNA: TGTGCCAGCAGCTTCCCTATTAGCTACGAGCAGTACTTC. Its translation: CASSFPISYEQYF.

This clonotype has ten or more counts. The CDR3 bases are TGTGCCAGCAGTTTAGTGATGCAGGTCGGCGAAAAACTGTTTTTT. It encodes CASSLVMQVGEKLFF. This rearrangement joins TRBV12-3 or TRBV12-4 to TRBJ1-4; D is unresolved. V gave up 1 base and J gave up 8 bases, with 14 bases separating them. CDR3 size: 15 residues.

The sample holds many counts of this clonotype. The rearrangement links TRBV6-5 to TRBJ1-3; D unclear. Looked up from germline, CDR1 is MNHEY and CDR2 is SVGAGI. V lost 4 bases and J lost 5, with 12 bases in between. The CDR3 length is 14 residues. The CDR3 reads CASSFSASRNTIYF. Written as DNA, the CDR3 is TGTGCCAGCAGTTTCTCCGCTAGCCGAAACACCATATATTTT.

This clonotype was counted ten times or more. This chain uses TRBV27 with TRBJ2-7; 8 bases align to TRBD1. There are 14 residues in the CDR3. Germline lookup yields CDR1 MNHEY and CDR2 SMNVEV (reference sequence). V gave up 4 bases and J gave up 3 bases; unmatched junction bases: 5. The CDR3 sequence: CASSSPGGLYEQYF. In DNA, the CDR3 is TGTGCCAGCAGTTCCCCAGGGGGCCTCTACGAGCAGTACTTC.

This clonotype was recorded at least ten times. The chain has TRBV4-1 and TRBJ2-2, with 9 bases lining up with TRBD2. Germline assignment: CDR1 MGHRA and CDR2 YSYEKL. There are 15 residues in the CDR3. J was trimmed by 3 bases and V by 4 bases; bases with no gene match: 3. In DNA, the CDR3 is TGCGCCAGCAGCCTTAGCGGGGGAGACACCGGGGAGCTGTTTTTT. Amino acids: CASSLSGGDTGELFF.

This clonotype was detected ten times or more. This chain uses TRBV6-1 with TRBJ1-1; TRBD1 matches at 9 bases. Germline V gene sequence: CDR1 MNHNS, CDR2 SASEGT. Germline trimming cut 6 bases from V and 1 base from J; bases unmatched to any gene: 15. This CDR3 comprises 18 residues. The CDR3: CASSERYLRTGENTEAFF. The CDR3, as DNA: TGTGCCAGCAGCGAAAGGTATCTCCGGACAGGGGAGAACACTGAAGCTTTCTTT.

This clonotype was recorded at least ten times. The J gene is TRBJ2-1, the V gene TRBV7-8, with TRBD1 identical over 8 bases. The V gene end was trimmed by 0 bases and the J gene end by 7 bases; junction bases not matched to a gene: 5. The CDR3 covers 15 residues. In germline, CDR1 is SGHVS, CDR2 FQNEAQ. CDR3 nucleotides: TGTGCCAGCAGCTTAGCCGAGTACAGGGGGAATGAGCAGTTCTTC. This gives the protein CASSLAEYRGNEQFF.

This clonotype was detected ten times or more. The CDR3 here is CASSWNMNTEAFF. The DNA for the CDR3 is TGCGCCAGCAGCTGGAACATGAACACTGAAGCTTTCTTT. The rearrangement links TRBV5-1 to TRBJ1-1; no clear D. The CDR3 loop spans 13 amino acids. V was clipped by 3 bases and J by 0 bases, with 6 bases between them. Germline values: CDR1 SGHRS, CDR2 YFSETQ.

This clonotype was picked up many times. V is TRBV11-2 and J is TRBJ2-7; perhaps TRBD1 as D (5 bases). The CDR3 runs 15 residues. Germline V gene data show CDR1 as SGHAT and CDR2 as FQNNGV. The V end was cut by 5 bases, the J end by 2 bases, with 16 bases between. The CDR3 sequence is CASSGERGETYEQYF. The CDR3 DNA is TGTGCCAGCAGCGGGGAAAGGGGCGAGACCTACGAGCAGTACTTC.

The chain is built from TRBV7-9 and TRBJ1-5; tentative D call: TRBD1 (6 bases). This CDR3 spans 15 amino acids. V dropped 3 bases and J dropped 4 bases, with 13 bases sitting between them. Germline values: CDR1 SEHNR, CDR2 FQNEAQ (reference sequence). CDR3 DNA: TGTGCCAGCAGCTTCGTGGACAGCGAAAATCAGCCCCAGCATTTT. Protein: CASSFVDSENQPQHF.

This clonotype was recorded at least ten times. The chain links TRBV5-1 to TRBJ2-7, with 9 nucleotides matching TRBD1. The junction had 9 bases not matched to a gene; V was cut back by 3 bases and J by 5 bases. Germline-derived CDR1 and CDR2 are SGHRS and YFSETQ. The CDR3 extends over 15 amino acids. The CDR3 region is CASSWAGDRDDEQYF. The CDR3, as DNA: TGCGCCAGCAGCTGGGCCGGGGACAGGGACGACGAGCAGTACTTC. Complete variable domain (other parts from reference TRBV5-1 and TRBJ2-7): KAGVTQTPRYLIKTRGQQVTLSCSPISGHRSVSWYQQTPGQGLQFLFEYFSETQRNKGNFPGRFSGRQFSNSRSEMNVSTLELGDSALYLCASSWAGDRDDEQYFGPGTRLTVT.

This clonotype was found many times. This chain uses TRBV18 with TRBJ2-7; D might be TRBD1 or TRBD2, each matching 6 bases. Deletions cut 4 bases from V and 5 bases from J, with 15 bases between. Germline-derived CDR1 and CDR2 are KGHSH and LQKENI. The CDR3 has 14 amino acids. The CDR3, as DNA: TGTGCCAGCTCACAAAGGGGGGCCCCCCACGAGCAGTACTTC. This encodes CASSQRGAPHEQYF. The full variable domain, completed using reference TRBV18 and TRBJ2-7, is NAGVMQNPRHLVRRRGQEARLRCSPMKGHSHVYWYRQLPEEGLKFMVYLQKENIIDESGMPKERFSAEFPKEGPSILRIQQVVRGDSAAYFCASSQRGAPHEQYFGPGTRLTVT.

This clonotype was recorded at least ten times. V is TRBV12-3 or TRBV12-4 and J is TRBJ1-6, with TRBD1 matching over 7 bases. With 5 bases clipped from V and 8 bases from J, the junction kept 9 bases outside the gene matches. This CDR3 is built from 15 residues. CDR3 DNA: TGTGCCAGCAGTCGATATCCCACAGGGGATTCACCCCTCCACTTT. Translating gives CASSRYPTGDSPLHF.

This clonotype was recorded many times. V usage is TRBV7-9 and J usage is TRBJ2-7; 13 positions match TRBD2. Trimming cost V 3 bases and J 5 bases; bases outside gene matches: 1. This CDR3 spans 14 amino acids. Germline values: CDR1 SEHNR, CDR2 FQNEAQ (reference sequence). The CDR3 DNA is TGTGCCAGCAGCTTCGGGACTAGCGGGGACGAGCAGTACTTC. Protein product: CASSFGTSGDEQYF.

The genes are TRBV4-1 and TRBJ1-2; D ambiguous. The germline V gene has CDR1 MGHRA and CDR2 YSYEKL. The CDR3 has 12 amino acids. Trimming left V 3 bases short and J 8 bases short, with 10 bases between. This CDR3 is CASSQDTRGYTF. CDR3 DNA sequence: TGCGCCAGCAGCCAGGATACTAGGGGCTACACCTTC.

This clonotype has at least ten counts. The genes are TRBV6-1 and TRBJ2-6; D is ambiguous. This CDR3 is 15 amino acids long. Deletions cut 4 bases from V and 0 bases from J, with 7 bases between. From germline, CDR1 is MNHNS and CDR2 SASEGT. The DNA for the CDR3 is TGTGCCAGCAGTGCCCAGGACTCTGGGGCCAACGTCCTGACTTTC. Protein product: CASSAQDSGANVLTF.

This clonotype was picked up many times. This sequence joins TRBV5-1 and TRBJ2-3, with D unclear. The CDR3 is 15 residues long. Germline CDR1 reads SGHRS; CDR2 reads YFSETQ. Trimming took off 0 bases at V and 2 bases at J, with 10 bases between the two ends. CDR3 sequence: CASSLVGGFTDTQYF. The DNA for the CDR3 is TGCGCCAGCAGCTTGGTTGGCGGATTCACAGATACGCAGTATTTT.

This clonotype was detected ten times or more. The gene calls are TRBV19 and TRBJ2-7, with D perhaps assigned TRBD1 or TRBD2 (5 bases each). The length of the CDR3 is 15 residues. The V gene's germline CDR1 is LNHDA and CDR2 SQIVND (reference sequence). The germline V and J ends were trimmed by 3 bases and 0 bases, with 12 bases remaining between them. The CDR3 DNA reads TGTGCCAGTAGTATCAGTCCTGGGGGCTCCTACGAGCAGTACTTC. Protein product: CASSISPGGSYEQYF.

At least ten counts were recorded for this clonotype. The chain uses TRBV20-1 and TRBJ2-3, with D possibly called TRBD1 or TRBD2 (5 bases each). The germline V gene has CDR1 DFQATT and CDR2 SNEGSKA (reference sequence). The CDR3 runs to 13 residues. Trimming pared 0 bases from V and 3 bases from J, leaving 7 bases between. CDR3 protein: CSARDWGTDTQYF. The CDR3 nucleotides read TGCAGTGCTAGAGACTGGGGGACAGATACGCAGTATTTT.